Listed below are T cell receptor beta chains from one sample, sequenced in a study of CD4 T cells in relation to SARS-CoV-2 and coronaviruses. These TCRs are of unknown antigen specificity. TCRdb keeps only in-frame clones here, not all; method: immunoSEQ multiplex PCR. Here the sample spans more than 20,000 clones, roughly 70% being singletons. Material: CD4+ T cells from PBMCs, cultured in vitro. The receptors here all came from a human donor in good health. The CDR3 runs from the conserved cysteine through the conserved F or W. The order of the fields is V gene, J gene, D gene, clone size, CDR3 protein, CDR3 DNA. A D gene is named only where the DNA matches it firmly. Clone sizes are given selectively: once, few, many, or a class where the clone is expanded.

v_gene: TRBV5-3; j_gene: TRBJ1-4; d_gene: -; abundance: once; CDR3aa: CARRYKEGVANEKLFF; CDR3nt: TGTGCCAGAAGATATAAGGAGGGGGTGGCTAATGAAAAACTGTTTTTT
v_gene: TRBV6-6; j_gene: TRBJ2-7; d_gene: -; abundance: few; CDR3aa: CASSYASREQYF; CDR3nt: TGTGCCAGCAGTTACGCCTCCCGAGAGCAGTACTTC
v_gene: TRBV19; j_gene: TRBJ1-3; d_gene: TRBD1; abundance: -; CDR3aa: CASSFRLDRGSGNTIYF; CDR3nt: TGTGCCAGTAGTTTCCGCCTTGACAGGGGCTCTGGAAACACCATATATTTT
v_gene: TRBV7-2; j_gene: TRBJ1-1; d_gene: -; abundance: -; CDR3aa: CASSYSSILNTEAFF; CDR3nt: TGTGCCAGCAGTTATAGTTCTATACTGAACACTGAAGCTTTCTTT
v_gene: TRBV7-8; j_gene: TRBJ1-2; d_gene: -; abundance: few; CDR3aa: CASSPAGRPNYGYTF; CDR3nt: TGTGCCAGCAGCCCCGCTGGACGTCCCAACTATGGCTACACCTTC
v_gene: TRBV2; j_gene: TRBJ2-7; d_gene: -; abundance: -; CDR3aa: CASSDVLDSYEQYF; CDR3nt: TGTGCCAGCAGTGACGTCCTAGATTCCTACGAGCAGTACTTC
v_gene: TRBV6-6; j_gene: TRBJ2-7; d_gene: -; abundance: -; CDR3aa: CASTSSSGSIQQYF; CDR3nt: TGTGCCAGCACCTCGTCGAGCGGGTCCATTCAGCAGTACTTC
v_gene: TRBV6-2/TRBV6-3; j_gene: TRBJ2-1; d_gene: -; abundance: few; CDR3aa: CASSYRGPGNEQFF; CDR3nt: TGTGCCAGCAGTTATAGGGGCCCGGGTAATGAGCAGTTCTTC
v_gene: TRBV6-5; j_gene: TRBJ2-1; d_gene: TRBD2; abundance: -; CDR3aa: CASSRTSGSGNEQFF; CDR3nt: TGTGCCAGCAGCCGGACTAGCGGGAGTGGAAATGAGCAGTTCTTC
v_gene: TRBV5-6; j_gene: TRBJ1-2; d_gene: -; abundance: -; CDR3aa: CASSMGFGYTF; CDR3nt: TGTGCCAGCAGCATGGGCTTTGGCTACACCTTC
v_gene: TRBV18; j_gene: TRBJ2-5; d_gene: -; abundance: -; CDR3aa: CASSPSGRSQETQYF; CDR3nt: TGTGCCAGCTCACCCTCTGGGAGGAGCCAAGAGACCCAGTACTTC
v_gene: TRBV6-5; j_gene: TRBJ2-1; d_gene: -; abundance: few; CDR3aa: CASSYASPTQQFF; CDR3nt: TGTGCCAGCAGTTACGCGTCCCCTACACAACAGTTCTTC
v_gene: TRBV28; j_gene: TRBJ2-5; d_gene: TRBD2; abundance: -; CDR3aa: CASSLRSSGENF; CDR3nt: TGTGCCAGCAGTTTACGATCTAGCGGGGAGAACTTC